This is a list of T cell receptor beta chains from one sample in a study of T-cell reconstitution after alpha-beta-depleted transplantation in children. TCRdb re-called the PCR reads through MiXCR, storing one row per CDR3 protein. Among about 980,000 distinct CDR3 sequences listed, under 30% were seen once. Material: PBMCs, mostly from graft donor cells, obtained 360 days after TCRalphabeta/CD19-depleted stem cell transplant. The receptor set was obtained from a boy in the first two years of life who had a stem cell transplant for SCID, so the T cells may come from the graft donor. CDR3s include the opening cysteine and the closing phenylalanine or tryptophan. The D gene is left open where the match is weak. Clone sizes are given selectively: once, few, many, or a class where the clone is expanded.

CDR3 DNA: TGTGCCAGCAGCCAAGGTGTCCTAGCTGGAACCCAGTACTTC; CDR3 protein: CASSQGVLAGTQYF; D gene: -; J gene: TRBJ2-5; clone size: few; V gene: TRBV4-2
CDR3 DNA: TGTGCCAGCAGTTTACCGGACAAGGAAGCTTTCTTT; CDR3 protein: CASSLPDKEAFF; D gene: -; J gene: TRBJ1-1; clone size: -; V gene: TRBV28
CDR3 DNA: TGTGCCAGCAGCTCCGGGACAGGGATTATGAACACTGAAGCTTTCTTT; CDR3 protein: CASSSGTGIMNTEAFF; D gene: TRBD1; J gene: TRBJ1-1; clone size: -; V gene: TRBV5-6
CDR3 DNA: TGTGCCAGCAGGTTGAATATTAAAGAGACCCAGTACTTC; CDR3 protein: CASRLNIKETQYF; D gene: -; J gene: TRBJ2-5; clone size: once; V gene: TRBV2
CDR3 DNA: TGCAGTGCTAGAGCCTGGGGACAGGCGAATTCACCCCTCCACTTT; CDR3 protein: CSARAWGQANSPLHF; D gene: TRBD1; J gene: TRBJ1-6; clone size: few; V gene: TRBV20-1
CDR3 DNA: TGTGCCAGCAGCTCCCCCCAAGGGATCTCGTATGGCTACACCTTC; CDR3 protein: CASSSPQGISYGYTF; D gene: -; J gene: TRBJ1-2; clone size: -; V gene: TRBV7-9
CDR3 DNA: TGTGCCAGCAGCCCCCTGTCGGGAGGCTATGGCTACACCTTC; CDR3 protein: CASSPLSGGYGYTF; D gene: -; J gene: TRBJ1-2; clone size: -; V gene: TRBV4-2
CDR3 DNA: TGCGCCAGCAGCCAAGGCAGCCGAAACCTCATCGAGCAGTACTTC; CDR3 protein: CASSQGSRNLIEQYF; D gene: -; J gene: TRBJ2-7; clone size: few; V gene: TRBV4-1
CDR3 DNA: TGTGCCAGCAGTTTATTCCCCACCACTGTGGCTTCTGGGGCCAACGTCCTGACTTTC; CDR3 protein: CASSLFPTTVASGANVLTF; D gene: -; J gene: TRBJ2-6; clone size: -; V gene: TRBV27
CDR3 DNA: TGCGCCAGCAGCAGAAGGACGGGGGGCTTCACAGATACGCAGTATTTT; CDR3 protein: CASSRRTGGFTDTQYF; D gene: -; J gene: TRBJ2-3; clone size: few; V gene: TRBV4-1
CDR3 DNA: TGCGCCAGCAGCCAAGACCCGACAGGGGGAAGCTACGAGCAGTACTTC; CDR3 protein: CASSQDPTGGSYEQYF; D gene: TRBD1; J gene: TRBJ2-7; clone size: -; V gene: TRBV4-1
CDR3 DNA: TGTGCCATCACCCGACCCCGACGAGTAGCCTACGAGCAGTACTTC; CDR3 protein: CAITRPRRVAYEQYF; D gene: -; J gene: TRBJ2-7; clone size: -; V gene: TRBV10-3
CDR3 DNA: TGTGCCAGCAGCGTAGCTCAGCAGGGGGGTTGGAACACTGAAGCTTTCTTT; CDR3 protein: CASSVAQQGGWNTEAFF; D gene: TRBD1; J gene: TRBJ1-1; clone size: few; V gene: TRBV7-6
CDR3 DNA: TGTGCCAGCAGTCAAAACGGAGAAGCTTTCTTT; CDR3 protein: CASSQNGEAFF; D gene: -; J gene: TRBJ1-1; clone size: -; V gene: TRBV6-5
CDR3 DNA: TGTGCCAGCAGTTCTTCCCTGGGGGACGGGTTATATGGCTACACCTTC; CDR3 protein: CASSSSLGDGLYGYTF; D gene: -; J gene: TRBJ1-2; clone size: -; V gene: TRBV6-5
CDR3 DNA: TGCGCCAGCAGCCCCAATGGGGGGACTACCTCTGGGGCCAACGTCCTGACTTTC; CDR3 protein: CASSPNGGTTSGANVLTF; D gene: TRBD2; J gene: TRBJ2-6; clone size: few; V gene: TRBV5-1
CDR3 DNA: TGCAGCGTTGATAAGGACGGCCTCCGGGAAGCTTTCTTT; CDR3 protein: CSVDKDGLREAFF; D gene: -; J gene: TRBJ1-1; clone size: few; V gene: TRBV29-1
CDR3 DNA: TGTGCCAGCAGCTTCGGGGACAGGGGGAACACCAATGAAAAACTGTTTTTT; CDR3 protein: CASSFGDRGNTNEKLFF; D gene: TRBD1; J gene: TRBJ1-4; clone size: -; V gene: TRBV7-9
CDR3 DNA: TGTGCCAGCAGTTACTCGGCGGGGGGGCCAGTTGAGCAGTTCTTC; CDR3 protein: CASSYSAGGPVEQFF; D gene: TRBD2; J gene: TRBJ2-1; clone size: -; V gene: TRBV6-5
CDR3 DNA: TGTGCCACCGCCATCCTCGGCGGGGCCAAAAACATTCAGTACTTC; CDR3 protein: CATAILGGAKNIQYF; D gene: -; J gene: TRBJ2-4; clone size: -; V gene: TRBV12-3/TRBV12-4
CDR3 DNA: TGCGCCAGCAGGGTGGGAAAATTAGGCTACACCTTC; CDR3 protein: CASRVGKLGYTF; D gene: -; J gene: TRBJ1-2; clone size: -; V gene: TRBV5-1
CDR3 DNA: TGTGCCAGCAGCGGCGGGTACGCCGGGGAGCTGTTTTTT; CDR3 protein: CASSGGYAGELFF; D gene: -; J gene: TRBJ2-2; clone size: -; V gene: TRBV9
CDR3 DNA: TGTGCCAGCAGTGCCGATTGGACAGTACTGTCTTACGAGCAGTACTTC; CDR3 protein: CASSADWTVLSYEQYF; D gene: -; J gene: TRBJ2-7; clone size: -; V gene: TRBV12-3/TRBV12-4
CDR3 DNA: TGTGCCAGCAGCCCCACAGGGCGAGGCTACACCTTC; CDR3 protein: CASSPTGRGYTF; D gene: -; J gene: TRBJ1-2; clone size: few; V gene: TRBV12-3/TRBV12-4
CDR3 DNA: TGTGCCAGCACCCCAGGGTGGGGGTCTAATGAAAAACTGTTTTTT; CDR3 protein: CASTPGWGSNEKLFF; D gene: -; J gene: TRBJ1-4; clone size: many; V gene: TRBV7-9
CDR3 DNA: TGCGCCAGCAGCCAAGAACTAGTGTCTAACGCAGATACGCAGTATTTT; CDR3 protein: CASSQELVSNADTQYF; D gene: -; J gene: TRBJ2-3; clone size: many; V gene: TRBV4-3
CDR3 DNA: TGTGCCAGCAGCATGTGGCGGGACTATGGCTACACCTTC; CDR3 protein: CASSMWRDYGYTF; D gene: -; J gene: TRBJ1-2; clone size: -; V gene: TRBV12-3/TRBV12-4
CDR3 DNA: TGTGCCAGCAGCTTGGTTGGCAGGGGGAGAACTAATGAAAAACTGTTTTTT; CDR3 protein: CASSLVGRGRTNEKLFF; D gene: TRBD1; J gene: TRBJ1-4; clone size: -; V gene: TRBV5-5
CDR3 DNA: TGTGCCAGCAGCTCTAGAGGGGGCAATTCACCCCTCCACTTT; CDR3 protein: CASSSRGGNSPLHF; D gene: TRBD1; J gene: TRBJ1-6; clone size: many; V gene: TRBV9
CDR3 DNA: TGTGCCAGCAGTTTGGCAGGGAGTTTGGACACCATATATTTT; CDR3 protein: CASSLAGSLDTIYF; D gene: -; J gene: TRBJ1-3; clone size: many; V gene: TRBV12-3/TRBV12-4
CDR3 DNA: TGCAGTGCTAGAGATCTAGGGGAGCGGTATGAGCAGTTCTTC; CDR3 protein: CSARDLGERYEQFF; D gene: -; J gene: TRBJ2-1; clone size: -; V gene: TRBV20-1
CDR3 DNA: TGTGCCAGTTCACAGGGGGTCCACTATGGCTACACCTTC; CDR3 protein: CASSQGVHYGYTF; D gene: TRBD1; J gene: TRBJ1-2; clone size: few; V gene: TRBV6-1
CDR3 DNA: TGTGCCAGCAGTAGATGGGTCAGGACTAGCGGGGTCGCCGGGGAGCTGTTTTTT; CDR3 protein: CASSRWVRTSGVAGELFF; D gene: TRBD2; J gene: TRBJ2-2; clone size: few; V gene: TRBV7-6
CDR3 DNA: TGTGCCAGCAGTAAGCCTAGCGGGGGGCTCTACGAGCAGTACTTC; CDR3 protein: CASSKPSGGLYEQYF; D gene: TRBD2; J gene: TRBJ2-7; clone size: few; V gene: TRBV6-1
CDR3 DNA: TGTGCCAGCAGCCAAAGGCCCCAGGGGGCGAACACTGAAGCTTTCTTT; CDR3 protein: CASSQRPQGANTEAFF; D gene: TRBD1; J gene: TRBJ1-1; clone size: -; V gene: TRBV4-2
CDR3 DNA: TGCGCCAGCAGCTTGAATGGTCTAGCCAATGAGCAGTTCTTC; CDR3 protein: CASSLNGLANEQFF; D gene: -; J gene: TRBJ2-1; clone size: -; V gene: TRBV5-1
CDR3 DNA: TGCAGTGCTAGAGCCCGACTCATAAAGGGTCAGGAGCAGTTCTTC; CDR3 protein: CSARARLIKGQEQFF; D gene: -; J gene: TRBJ2-1; clone size: few; V gene: TRBV20-1
CDR3 DNA: TGTGCCAGCACCCCCTCCAGCGGTCAAGAGACCCAGTACTTC; CDR3 protein: CASTPSSGQETQYF; D gene: -; J gene: TRBJ2-5; clone size: -; V gene: TRBV7-9
CDR3 DNA: TGCGCCAGCAGCTCAACCCGGGACAGAGCGACCTACGAGCAGTACTTC; CDR3 protein: CASSSTRDRATYEQYF; D gene: TRBD1; J gene: TRBJ2-7; clone size: -; V gene: TRBV5-1
CDR3 DNA: TGTGCCAGCAGCCCCGAAAGTGAGCGGCCGCTCCACTTT; CDR3 protein: CASSPESERPLHF; D gene: -; J gene: TRBJ1-6; clone size: -; V gene: TRBV7-8
CDR3 DNA: TGTGCCAGCAGCCCCACGGGACAGCCAGGGGGAAACACCATATATTTT; CDR3 protein: CASSPTGQPGGNTIYF; D gene: TRBD1; J gene: TRBJ1-3; clone size: few; V gene: TRBV7-9
CDR3 DNA: TGCGCCAGCAGCTTGCTAGCGCAAACTCAAGAGACCCAGTACTTC; CDR3 protein: CASSLLAQTQETQYF; D gene: -; J gene: TRBJ2-5; clone size: -; V gene: TRBV5-1
CDR3 DNA: TGCGCCAGCAGTGTCAGTTGGAACACCGGGGAGCTGTTTTTT; CDR3 protein: CASSVSWNTGELFF; D gene: -; J gene: TRBJ2-2; clone size: -; V gene: TRBV5-1
CDR3 DNA: TGCGCCAGCAGCTTCGCTCCGCCAGCTTCCACAGATACGCAGTATTTT; CDR3 protein: CASSFAPPASTDTQYF; D gene: -; J gene: TRBJ2-3; clone size: -; V gene: TRBV5-1
CDR3 DNA: TGTGCCAGCAGCCCTGGCCCCCTACAGGGGGCGAGGGAGACCCAGTACTTC; CDR3 protein: CASSPGPLQGARETQYF; D gene: TRBD1; J gene: TRBJ2-5; clone size: -; V gene: TRBV12-3/TRBV12-4
CDR3 DNA: TGTGCCATCAGTGAGGGGGACCCACTCATCTACGAGCAGTACTTC; CDR3 protein: CAISEGDPLIYEQYF; D gene: -; J gene: TRBJ2-7; clone size: many; V gene: TRBV10-3
CDR3 DNA: TGTGCCAGCAGCTCGGGACCCGCGGGCACCGGGGAGCTGTTTTTT; CDR3 protein: CASSSGPAGTGELFF; D gene: -; J gene: TRBJ2-2; clone size: few; V gene: TRBV11-2
CDR3 DNA: TGTGCTAGTGGTTTGGTAACAGGGATAGTGAACACTGAAGCTTTCTTT; CDR3 protein: CASGLVTGIVNTEAFF; D gene: -; J gene: TRBJ1-1; clone size: few; V gene: TRBV12-5
CDR3 DNA: TGTGCCAGCAGCCTACAGGGGCGGCTCGAGCAGTACTTC; CDR3 protein: CASSLQGRLEQYF; D gene: TRBD1; J gene: TRBJ2-7; clone size: few; V gene: TRBV7-2
CDR3 DNA: TGTGCCAGCAGCCAAGATTGGAAGTATGGGGAGTACTTC; CDR3 protein: CASSQDWKYGEYF; D gene: -; J gene: TRBJ2-7; clone size: once; V gene: TRBV4-2
CDR3 DNA: TGTGCCAGCAGCTCATTCTCGGGGATCTCCTACAATGAGCAGTTCTTC; CDR3 protein: CASSSFSGISYNEQFF; D gene: -; J gene: TRBJ2-1; clone size: -; V gene: TRBV7-9
CDR3 DNA: TGTGCCAGAAATTCGGAACAGGGTCTAAGGAATGAGCAGTTCTTC; CDR3 protein: CARNSEQGLRNEQFF; D gene: -; J gene: TRBJ2-1; clone size: -; V gene: TRBV5-3